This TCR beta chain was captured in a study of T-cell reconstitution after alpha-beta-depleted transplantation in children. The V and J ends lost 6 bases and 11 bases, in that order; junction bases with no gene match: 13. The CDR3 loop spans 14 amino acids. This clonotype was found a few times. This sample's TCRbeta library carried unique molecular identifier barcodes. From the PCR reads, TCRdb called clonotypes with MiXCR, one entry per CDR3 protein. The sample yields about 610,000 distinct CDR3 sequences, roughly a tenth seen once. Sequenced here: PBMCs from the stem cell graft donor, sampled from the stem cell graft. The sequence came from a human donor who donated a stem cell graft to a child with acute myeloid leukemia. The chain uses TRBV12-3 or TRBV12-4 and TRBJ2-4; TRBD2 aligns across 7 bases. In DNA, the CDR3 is TGTGCCAGCAGGGAGAGGGAGGGCTCGGGATTTCAGTACTTC. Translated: CASREREGSGFQYF.